One and the same sample provided the 5 T cell receptor beta chains below, sequenced in a study of shared clonotypes between healthy human individuals. Clones were read by immunoSEQ multiplex PCR, and TCRdb kept only the in-frame ones, dropping some. The data contain about 1,800,000 clones, over 85% of them singletons. The naive CD8 population came from CD45RO-negative cells selected for CCR7, without terminally differentiated effector memory CD45RA+ cells. Sequences were obtained from naive CD8+ T cells sorted from blood. The receptors derive from a man younger than 35 in good health.

The J gene is TRBJ2-1, the V gene TRBV13, with 10 bases aligning to TRBD2. The V and J ends lost 3 bases and 4 bases, in that order; junction bases with no gene match: 12. The CDR3 runs to 18 residues. Germline V CDR1 and CDR2: PRHDT, FYEKMQ (reference sequence). DNA for the CDR3: TGTGCCAGCAGCTTGGGTCCTAGCGGGGGACTACTGTACAATGAGCAGTTCTTC. Its translation is CASSLGPSGGLLYNEQFF. The variable domain in full, with the rest retrieved from reference TRBV13 and TRBJ2-1, is AAGVIQSPRHLIKEKRETATLKCYPIPRHDTVYWYQQGPGQDPQFLISFYEKMQSDKGSIPDRFSAQQFSDYHSELNMSSLELGDSALYFCASSLGPSGGLLYNEQFFGPGTRLTVL.

This sequence joins TRBV4-1 and TRBJ1-2; D is ambiguous. Trimming took 4 bases from V and 4 from J, leaving 10 bases between them. Germline V gives CDR1 MGHRA, CDR2 YSYEKL. The CDR3 has 13 amino acids. For the CDR3, the DNA is TGCGCCAGCAGCCCCACACTGGCCTATGGCTACACCTTC. This gives the protein CASSPTLAYGYTF.

CDR3 residues: CATRTGANVLTF. For the CDR3, the DNA is TGTGCCACTAGGACTGGGGCCAACGTCCTGACTTTC. This chain connects TRBV2 to TRBJ2-6; D unresolved. CDR3 length: 12 amino acids. V was shortened by 10 bases and J by 2 bases, with 6 bases between the two germline ends. CDR1 is SNHLY and CDR2 is FYNNEI in the germline V gene.

CDR3 DNA sequence: TGTGCCAGCAGTTTCGGCAGGGGTTACACATACGAGCAGTACTTC. Protein: CASSFGRGYTYEQYF. The V and J genes are TRBV28 and TRBJ2-7, with D perhaps TRBD1 (6 bases). Trimming took off 3 bases at V and 4 bases at J, with 16 bases between the two ends. CDR3 length: 15 amino acids. Germline assignment: CDR1 MDHEN and CDR2 SYDVKM.

About this clone itself: The sample contains more than one DNA sequence encoding this CDR3. J is TRBJ2-1 and V is TRBV5-1; 7 nucleotides match TRBD1. V lost 0 bases to trimming and J lost 2 bases; unmatched junction nucleotides: 2. From germline, CDR1 is SGHRS and CDR2 YFSETQ. This CDR3 has 15 residues. The CDR3 DNA is TGCGCCAGCAGCTTGGGCCAGGGGGCCTACAATGAGCAGTTCTTC. Its protein is CASSLGQGAYNEQFF.